Following are 5 T cell receptor beta chains from one sample sequenced in a study of blood T cells in healthy people across ages. With a J-beta primer mix and a sample-barcoded 5' primer, a second PCR ran about 6 to 11 cycles. Using its own MiXCR run on the 5' RACE reads, TCRdb lists one record per CDR3 protein. The table has 550,000 to 800,000 distinct CDR3 sequences, around 20% seen once. The source material was blood. These receptors all come from a man in his sixties or seventies in good health.

The genes are TRBV5-1 and TRBJ2-3; D unclear. The germline CDR1 and CDR2 sequences are SGHRS and YFSETQ. V gave up 0 bases and J gave up 0 bases, with 11 bases separating them. The CDR3 extends over 16 amino acids. CDR3 nucleotide sequence: TGCGCCAGCAGCTTGGATCCCGCGGCTAGCACAGATACGCAGTATTTT. It codes for CASSLDPAASTDTQYF.

To note about this clonotype: Its ends do not fully match the called genes, so a read error is possible. J is TRBJ2-5 and V is TRBV6-1, with a tentative D call TRBD1 (6 bases). Germline V gene sequence: CDR1 MNHNS, CDR2 SASEGT. The CDR3 spans 13 residues. For the CDR3, the DNA is TGTGCCGGCAGCCTACAGGGCCGAGAGACCCAGTACTTC. It codes for CAGSLQGRETQYF.

This clonotype was seen at least ten times. The chain joins TRBV3-1 to TRBJ2-7; no definite D call. Germline V gives CDR1 LGHDT, CDR2 YNNKEL (reference sequence). The CDR3 runs to 11 residues. V was clipped by 0 bases and J by 6 bases, with 3 bases between them. The chain's CDR3 is CASSQEREQYF. DNA for the CDR3: TGTGCCAGCAGCCAAGAGCGCGAGCAGTACTTC.

The genes are TRBV27 and TRBJ1-4; 7 bases align to TRBD1. The V segment lost 8 bases and the J segment 1 base; nucleotides outside the gene matches: 7. Germline V gene lookup returns CDR1 MNHEY and CDR2 SMNVEV (reference sequence). The CDR3 covers 15 residues. The CDR3 DNA is TGTGCCAGCTCCCGGACAGGCCTAACTAATGAAAAACTGTTTTTT. Protein product: CASSRTGLTNEKLFF. The full variable domain, its missing parts supplied by reference TRBV27 and TRBJ1-4, is EAQVTQNPRYLITVTGKKLTVTCSQNMNHEYMSWYRQDPGLGLRQIYYSMNVEVTDKGDVPEGYKVSRKEKRNFPLILESPSPNQTSLYFCASSRTGLTNEKLFFGSGTQLSVL.

This chain links TRBV4-2 with TRBJ2-5; D unclear. The CDR3 loop spans 15 amino acids. The germline V and J ends were trimmed by 3 bases and 2 bases, with 13 bases remaining between them. Per germline, CDR1 LGHNA and CDR2 YNFKEQ. This CDR3 reads CASSQAEKPQETQYF. In DNA form, the CDR3 reads TGTGCCAGCAGCCAGGCCGAAAAACCTCAAGAGACCCAGTACTTC.